Listed below are T cell receptor beta chains from one sample, sequenced in a study of cytomegalovirus exposure and HLA in healthy donors. TCRdb keeps only in-frame clones here, not all; method: immunoSEQ multiplex PCR. The sample holds roughly 150,000 clones, 70% to 85% seen once. Source material: PBMCs. The receptors shown here come from a woman aged 50 to 60 in good health and CMV-seropositive. CDR3s include the opening cysteine and the closing phenylalanine or tryptophan. D genes are given only for firm matches. Size is stated for part of the rows, as once, few or many counts, or as a class when the clone is expanded.

v_call	j_call	clone_size	d_call	cdr3_aa	cdr3_nt
TRBV6-6	TRBJ1-3	.	.	CASSSLSGNTIYF	TGTGCCAGCAGTTCCCTCTCTGGAAACACCATATATTTT
TRBV10-2	TRBJ2-3	.	TRBD2	CASSETTSGGAAYF	TGCGCCAGCAGTGAGACCACTAGCGGGGGGGCCGCGTATTTT
TRBV6-5	TRBJ2-6	once	.	CASSLHRAGANVLTF	TGTGCCAGCAGTTTACACAGGGCTGGGGCCAACGTCCTGACTTTC
TRBV9	TRBJ1-2	.	TRBD1	CASSVADRGRGYTF	TGTGCCAGCAGCGTAGCCGACAGGGGAAGAGGCTACACCTTC
TRBV5-1	TRBJ2-1	.	TRBD1	CASTLSTGSNEQFF	TGCGCCAGCACCCTTTCGACAGGGAGCAATGAGCAGTTCTTC
TRBV27	TRBJ1-4	.	TRBD1	CASSRDRRAVNEKLFF	TGTGCCAGCAGTCGGGACAGGCGGGCGGTTAATGAAAAACTGTTTTTT
TRBV25-1	TRBJ1-2	few	.	CASSPRGLYYGYTF	TGTGCCAGCAGCCCAAGGGGACTGTACTATGGCTACACCTTC
TRBV6-5	TRBJ2-7	.	TRBD2	CASSYSSGATYEQYF	TGTGCCAGCAGTTACTCGAGCGGGGCCACCTACGAGCAGTACTTC
TRBV5-6	TRBJ2-5	.	.	CASSPGAQTKETQYF	TGTGCCAGCAGCCCAGGGGCCCAAACGAAGGAGACCCAGTACTTC
TRBV14	TRBJ2-1	.	TRBD2	CASSPPGGAGVPDEQFF	TGTGCCAGCAGCCCCCCGGGGGGAGCGGGGGTCCCCGATGAGCAGTTCTTC
TRBV30	TRBJ1-6	.	TRBD1	CAWNVDRESPLHF	TGTGCCTGGAATGTGGACAGGGAATCACCCCTCCACTTT
TRBV5-1	TRBJ2-4	few	.	CASKSSKNIQYF	TGCGCCAGCAAATCTAGCAAAAACATTCAGTACTTC
TRBV6-5	TRBJ1-2	.	TRBD1	CASTKTGDGYTF	TGTGCCAGCACTAAAACAGGGGATGGCTACACCTTC
TRBV29-1	TRBJ2-1	.	.	CSVVRAVGNEQFF	TGCAGCGTGGTCAGGGCGGTGGGAAATGAGCAGTTCTTC
TRBV5-3	TRBJ2-1	few	.	CARSLKRQFYNEQFF	TGTGCCAGAAGCTTAAAACGACAGTTCTACAATGAGCAGTTCTTC
TRBV6-5	TRBJ2-2	.	.	CASTGGRANTGELFF	TGTGCCAGCACCGGCGGCAGAGCGAACACCGGGGAGCTGTTTTTT
TRBV9	TRBJ1-4	.	.	CASSGGGGGLDEKLFF	TGTGCCAGCAGCGGGGGGGGCGGGGGACTCGATGAAAAACTGTTTTTT
TRBV4-1	TRBJ1-5	once	TRBD1	CASSQVGQGQSKPQHF	TGCGCCAGCAGCCAAGTAGGACAGGGGCAATCAAAGCCCCAGCATTTT
TRBV7-2	TRBJ2-1	.	TRBD2	CASSLAVAGGGSYNEQFF	TGTGCCAGCAGCTTAGCGGTAGCGGGGGGAGGGTCCTACAATGAGCAGTTCTTC
TRBV6-6	TRBJ2-1	.	.	CASSFRVVDEQFF	TGTGCCAGCAGTTTCAGGGTGGTCGATGAGCAGTTCTTC
TRBV19	TRBJ1-2	.	TRBD1	CASSQPGQVIGYTF	TGTGCCAGTAGTCAGCCGGGACAGGTGATCGGCTACACCTTC
TRBV4-3	TRBJ1-1	.	.	CASSQDMNRQNTEAFF	TGCGCCAGCAGCCAAGATATGAACAGACAGAACACTGAAGCTTTCTTT
TRBV6-1	TRBJ2-1	.	TRBD2	CASSSGGASEQFF	TGTGCCAGCTCTAGCGGGGGGGCGAGTGAGCAGTTCTTC
TRBV6-5	TRBJ1-2	.	.	CASSYGAVYGYTF	TGTGCCAGCAGTTACGGGGCAGTTTATGGCTACACCTTC
TRBV18	TRBJ1-2	.	.	CASSPPEGTLRPPNYGYTF	TGTGCCAGCTCACCACCGGAGGGGACCCTAAGGCCTCCAAACTATGGCTACACCTTC
TRBV19	TRBJ2-1	.	.	CASGSYNEQFF	TGTGCCTCAGGATCCTACAATGAGCAGTTCTTC
TRBV13	TRBJ2-2	.	.	CASSFPSASGELFF	TGTGCCAGCAGCTTTCCTTCAGCGTCCGGGGAGCTGTTTTTT
TRBV6-5	TRBJ1-1	.	TRBD1	CASSYSGTGGNTEAFF	TGTGCCAGCAGTTACTCCGGGACAGGGGGCAACACTGAAGCTTTCTTT
TRBV5-1	TRBJ2-2	few	.	CASSSGGASGELFF	TGCGCCAGCAGCTCGGGGGGCGCTTCCGGGGAGCTGTTTTTT
TRBV5-1	TRBJ1-1	once	TRBD1	CASSPIGTGGEKKGF	TGCGCCAGCAGCCCGATCGGGACAGGGGGCGAGAAAAAAGGATTT
TRBV5-8	TRBJ2-7	.	.	CASSSVWGRQGARYEQYF	TGTGCCAGCAGCTCCGTTTGGGGTAGACAAGGGGCGAGGTACGAGCAGTACTTC
TRBV30	TRBJ1-1	.	.	CAWSVHGVTNTEAFF	TGTGCCTGGAGTGTACATGGAGTAACGAACACTGAAGCTTTCTTT
TRBV6-5	TRBJ2-7	.	.	CASSYREGSYEQYF	TGTGCCAGCAGTTACCGTGAGGGATCCTACGAGCAGTACTTC
TRBV27	TRBJ2-2	.	.	CASSPGHGELFF	TGTGCCAGCAGCCCAGGTCACGGGGAGCTGTTTTTT
TRBV6-6	TRBJ2-7	.	.	CASSSSGTTYEQYF	TGTGCCAGCAGTTCCTCCGGGACAACCTACGAGCAGTACTTC
TRBV5-1	TRBJ2-7	.	.	CASSLGQTNYEQYF	TGCGCCAGCAGCTTGGGACAAACCAACTACGAGCAGTACTTC
TRBV6-5	TRBJ1-6	.	.	CASGRLSRYNSPLHF	TGTGCCAGCGGGCGCCTAAGCCGCTATAATTCACCCCTCCACTTT
TRBV30	TRBJ2-3	.	.	CAWGRDNPSTDTQYF	TGTGCCTGGGGCCGGGACAATCCTAGCACAGATACGCAGTATTTT
TRBV11-2	TRBJ1-6	.	TRBD1	CASSLGQGYSPLHF	TGTGCCAGCAGTCTTGGACAGGGTTATTCACCCCTCCACTTT
TRBV30	TRBJ1-2	once	.	CAWSDAYGYTF	TGTGCCTGGAGTGACGCGTATGGCTACACCTTC
TRBV27	TRBJ1-1	.	.	CASSPRGGTQAEAFF	TGTGCCAGCAGTCCTCGCGGTGGGACACAAGCTGAAGCTTTCTTT
TRBV19	TRBJ1-4	.	.	CASGGGSTNEKLFF	TGTGCCAGTGGCGGGGGGAGCACTAATGAAAAACTGTTTTTT
TRBV9	TRBJ2-2	few	.	CASKRDSNTGELFF	TGTGCCAGCAAACGGGACTCCAACACCGGGGAGCTGTTTTTT
TRBV7-9	TRBJ2-7	.	TRBD2	CASSLLAGEGEQYF	TGTGCCAGCAGCTTACTTGCGGGGGAGGGGGAGCAGTACTTC
TRBV7-2	TRBJ2-2	.	TRBD2	CASSPGGVGGGRTGELFF	TGTGCCAGCAGCCCAGGCGGGGTTGGGGGAGGGCGGACCGGGGAGCTGTTTTTT
TRBV6-1	TRBJ1-5	.	TRBD1	CASGDRFGSNQPQHF	TGTGCCAGCGGGGACAGGTTTGGTAGCAATCAGCCCCAGCATTTT
TRBV2	TRBJ2-3	.	TRBD1	CASSLDRGRTDTQYF	TGTGCCAGCAGCCTCGACAGGGGGCGGACAGATACGCAGTATTTT
TRBV29-1	TRBJ1-3	.	TRBD1	CSVLDRVRENTIYF	TGCAGCGTTCTGGACAGGGTTCGGGAAAACACCATATATTTT
TRBV15	TRBJ2-7	.	.	CATSTELAFSYEQYF	TGTGCCACCAGCACGGAGCTAGCCTTCTCCTACGAGCAGTACTTC